This TCR beta chain derives from a study of blood T cell repertoires in COVID-19 (dated by TCRdb to the early 2020s). Concerning the study at large: Samples covering the acute and convalescent phases of COVID-19 were provided by collaborators in the United States, Italy and Spain. Samples came from the ongoing ImmuneRACE study (first 160 participants) plus 1,254 subjects from 6 global collaborators. The prospective study material was composed of cDNA or gDNA derived from T cells, B-cell-depleted T cells, or PBMCs. The repertoires were made available in a free public database intended to serve as a resource for research on the immune response to SARS-CoV-2. Where HLA class I and class II types were available, the types were taken from metadata supplied by the sample provider, not from assay-based typing. A de-identified subject ID, COVID-19 status, age in years and sex were almost always included in the sample metadata. Deeply sampled blood TCRbeta repertoires from subjects exposed to, actively infected with, or recovered from COVID-19 were included in the dataset.

Samples from volunteer blood donors who had recovered from COVID-19 were contributed by a second Seattle source. The collaborating institutions used their own protocols to collect whole blood in K2EDTA tubes. For TCRbeta analysis, collaborator samples were shipped as frozen whole blood, as isolated PBMCs, or as DNA extracted from either sample type. As for this clone: Its antigen is currently not known. No qualities accompany the bases; no much larger clone lies one base away.

On the study overall, not on this receptor specifically: How much clinical and demographic metadata was included differed by source and by participant, and the metadata was provided uncurated.

TCRbeta CDR3 regions were amplified from genomic DNA using the immunoSEQ Assay, a bias-controlled multiplex PCR. Concerning the study's data processing: The number of nucleated cells in each sample was estimated from the amplification of reference gene primers within the assay. To quantify the absolute abundance of each unique TCRbeta CDR3 rearrangement, sequence reads were collapsed and filtered. Productive Simpson clonality was computed per sample as the square root of Simpson's diversity index over productive rearrangements. TCRdb carries this immuneACCESS record with in-frame sequences only. Its versions omit some clonotypes, under half of them owing to an unresolved V gene in the studies checked, with the rest unexplained. V, J and clone size are taken as reported in that table, and D and trimming were inferred from the DNA itself. This sample has about 310,000 clones in its table, and around 87% of those were observed once. 6.5% to 9.5% of the sample is in the top ten clones.

The sequence derives from a woman in her forties or fifties who had recovered from COVID-19. The material sequenced was peripheral blood.

The DNA sequence reads TGTGCCAGCCGGACAGTTGGGACTGAAGCTTTCTTT. Its protein is CASRTVGTEAFF. This sequence uses TRBV27 and TRBJ1-1; TRBD1 is a possible D gene, resting on 6 matching bases. The junction shows trimming of 8 bases on V and 5 bases on J, plus 12 bases between the germline ends. Counted from cysteine to phenylalanine, this CDR3 has 12 amino acids. Only the CDR3 DNA stays, 36 bases, in frame from base 1. CDR1 MNHEY and CDR2 SMNVEV were looked up in the germline V gene (reference sequence).